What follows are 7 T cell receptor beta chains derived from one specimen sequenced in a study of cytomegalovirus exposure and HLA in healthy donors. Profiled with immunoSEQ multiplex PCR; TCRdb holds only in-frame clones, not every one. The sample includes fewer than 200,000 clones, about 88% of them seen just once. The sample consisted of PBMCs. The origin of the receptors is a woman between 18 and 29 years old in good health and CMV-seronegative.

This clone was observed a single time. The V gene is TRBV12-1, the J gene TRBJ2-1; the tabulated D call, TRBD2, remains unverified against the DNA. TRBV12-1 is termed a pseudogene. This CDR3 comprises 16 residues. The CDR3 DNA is TGTGCCAGCAGCTCGCGGAGCGGTGCTTCCTACAATGAGCAGTTCTTC. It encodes CASSSRSGASYNEQFF.

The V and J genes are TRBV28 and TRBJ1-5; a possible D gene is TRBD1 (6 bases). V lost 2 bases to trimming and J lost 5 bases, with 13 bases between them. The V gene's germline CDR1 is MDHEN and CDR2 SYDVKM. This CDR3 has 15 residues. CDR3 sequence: CASSLETGPYQPQHF. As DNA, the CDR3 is TGTGCCAGCAGTTTAGAGACAGGACCGTATCAGCCCCAGCATTTT.

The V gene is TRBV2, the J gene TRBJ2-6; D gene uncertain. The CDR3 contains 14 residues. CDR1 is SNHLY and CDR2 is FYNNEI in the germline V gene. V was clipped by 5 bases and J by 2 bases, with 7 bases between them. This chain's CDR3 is CASSTRTGANVLTF. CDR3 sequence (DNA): TGTGCCAGCAGTACTCGTACTGGGGCCAACGTCCTGACTTTC.

The CDR3 sequence is CASSLGQSSGNTIYF. CDR3 DNA: TGTGCCAGCAGCTTAGGTCAGTCCTCTGGAAACACCATATATTTT. V is TRBV7-9 and J is TRBJ1-3; D is uncertain. Trimming pared 1 base from V and 0 bases from J, leaving 7 bases between. This CDR3 comprises 15 residues. Germline V gives CDR1 SEHNR, CDR2 FQNEAQ (reference sequence). Full variable domain (missing parts from reference TRBV7-9 and TRBJ1-3): DTGVSQNPRHKITKRGQNVTFRCDPISEHNRLYWYRQTLGQGPEFLTYFQNEAQLEKSRLLSDRFSAERPKGSFSTLEIQRTEQGDSAMYLCASSLGQSSGNTIYFGEGSWLTVV.

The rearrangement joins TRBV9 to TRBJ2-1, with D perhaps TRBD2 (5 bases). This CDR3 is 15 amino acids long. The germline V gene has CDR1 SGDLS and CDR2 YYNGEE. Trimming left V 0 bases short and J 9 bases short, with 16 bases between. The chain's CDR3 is CASSVGAGSDGEQFF. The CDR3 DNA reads TGTGCCAGCAGCGTAGGGGCTGGTAGCGATGGTGAGCAGTTCTTC.

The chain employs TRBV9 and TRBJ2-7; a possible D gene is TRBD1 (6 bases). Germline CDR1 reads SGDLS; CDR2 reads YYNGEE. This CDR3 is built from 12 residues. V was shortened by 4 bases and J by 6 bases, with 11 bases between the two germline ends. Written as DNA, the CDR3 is TGTGCCAGCAGCTTACAGGGTTCCGAGCAGTACTTC. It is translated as CASSLQGSEQYF. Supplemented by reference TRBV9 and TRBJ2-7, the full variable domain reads DSGVTQTPKHLITATGQRVTLRCSPRSGDLSVYWYQQSLDQGLQFLIQYYNGEERAKGNILERFSAQQFPDLHSELNLSSLELGDSALYFCASSLQGSEQYFGPGTRLTVT.

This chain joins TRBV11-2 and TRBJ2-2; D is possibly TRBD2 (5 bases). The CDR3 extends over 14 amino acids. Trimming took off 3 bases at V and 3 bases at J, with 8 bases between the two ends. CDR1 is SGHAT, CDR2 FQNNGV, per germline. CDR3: CASSFMRDTGELFF. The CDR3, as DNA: TGTGCCAGCAGCTTCATGAGGGACACCGGGGAGCTGTTTTTT.